This TCR beta chain is drawn from a study of T-cell reconstitution after alpha-beta-depleted transplantation in children. Notes on the study in general: Several hundred rapidly expanded clones from non-depleted graft cells reportedly supplied alpha-beta T cells about two months post-transplant. Recipient T cells and thymic progenitors that survived were the source of the high TCRbeta diversity seen at day 60 in some patients. A year had passed since transplant, and T-cell counts and diversity by then came mostly from newly produced T cells.

The V end was cut by 5 bases, the J end by 3 bases, with 11 bases between. The CDR3 is made up of 14 amino acids. Germline CDR1 MNHEY, CDR2 SMNVEV (reference sequence). Library preparation (for TCRbeta) was performed with unique molecular identifiers. TCRdb itself ran the PCR reads through MiXCR, one entry per CDR3 protein. Of 80,000 to 100,000 distinct CDR3 sequences in the sample, more than 20% were seen once. Worth noting for this clonotype: Its antigen is currently unknown.

The sequence came from a boy under 10 years old with acute lymphoblastic leukemia, due to receive a stem cell transplant. Sequenced here: PBMCs, sampled before TCRalphabeta/CD19-depleted stem cell transplant. The chain combines TRBV27 with TRBJ1-5; D gene uncertain. As DNA, the CDR3 is TGTGCCAGCAGTCCGGGCCTCCCCAATCAGCCCCAGCATTTT. Translation gives CASSPGLPNQPQHF.